One T cell receptor (beta chain) is described in this entry. From germline, CDR1 is SEHNR and CDR2 FQNEAQ (reference sequence). The CDR3 spans 13 residues. The ends lost 7 bases at V and 7 bases at J; junction bases unmatched: 6. Those enrolled, adults aged roughly 18 to 89 years, came from around 24 US areas. This sample was taken from a study of blood T cell repertoires in COVID-19. Study information: Spain, Italy and the United States supplied samples that represented acute and convalescent COVID-19.

Only in-frame clones appear in the TCRdb table, and some are missing; sequencing was by immunoSEQ multiplex PCR. The repertoire holds some 320,000 clones, with about 88% as singletons. The source is a man aged 60-69 years who had recovered from COVID-19. V and J are TRBV7-9 and TRBJ1-5; 8 bases agree with TRBD1. The sample was PBMCs or T cells enriched from blood (not recorded which). The CDR3, as DNA: TGTGCCAGCACCGGACAGGGTAGGCAGCCCCAGCATTTT. Its protein is CASTGQGRQPQHF.